Each of the 17 T cell receptor beta chains below was sequenced from the same sample in a study of cytomegalovirus exposure and HLA in healthy donors. A multiplex PCR was run with 60 Vbeta primers and 13 Jbeta primers. This table comes from immunoSEQ multiplex PCR, and its TCRdb copy is limited to in-frame clones, with some not included. The sample consists of over 150,000 clones, roughly four fifths of them appearing once. The sample comprised PBMCs. Receptor source: a man aged 18 to 35 in good health and CMV-seronegative.

The chain couples TRBV7-8 to TRBJ2-2; 8 positions agree with TRBD2. CDR1 is SGHVS and CDR2 is FQNEAQ in the germline V gene. The CDR3 is 15 residues long. V shed 3 bases, J shed 1 base, and the junction held 1 base outside the gene matches. CDR3 amino acids: CASSFSGGNTGELFF. CDR3 sequence (DNA): TGTGCCAGCAGCTTCAGCGGGGGGAACACCGGGGAGCTGTTTTTT.

A few counts support this clone. The chain combines TRBV19 with TRBJ1-2; TRBD1 matches at 9 bases. Germline values: CDR1 LNHDA, CDR2 SQIVND (reference sequence). The CDR3 sequence is 13 residues long. V lost 5 bases, J lost 6 bases, and 4 bases stayed unmatched. CDR3 loop: CASSVRDRDGYTF. CDR3 sequence (DNA): TGTGCCAGTAGTGTCCGGGACAGGGATGGCTACACCTTC. Together with reference TRBV19 and TRBJ1-2, the CDR3 gives the full variable domain: DGGITQSPKYLFRKEGQNVTLSCEQNLNHDAMYWYRQDPGQGLRLIYYSQIVNDFQKGDIAEGYSVSREKKESFPLTVTSAQKNPTAFYLCASSVRDRDGYTFGSGTRLTVV.

This chain links TRBV9 with TRBJ2-3, with a weak D call TRBD2 (7 bases). The CDR3 runs 17 residues. Per germline, CDR1 SGDLS and CDR2 YYNGEE. V was shortened by 7 bases and J by 2 bases, with 23 bases between the two germline ends. This chain's CDR3 is CASHGGASEESTDTQYF. The CDR3 bases are TGTGCCAGCCATGGGGGGGCTAGTGAGGAATCCACAGATACGCAGTATTTT. Together with reference TRBV9 and TRBJ2-3, the CDR3 gives the full variable domain: DSGVTQTPKHLITATGQRVTLRCSPRSGDLSVYWYQQSLDQGLQFLIQYYNGEERAKGNILERFSAQQFPDLHSELNLSSLELGDSALYFCASHGGASEESTDTQYFGPGTRLTVL.

This clone was detected only once. The rearrangement uses TRBV29-1 and TRBJ1-4; TRBD1 matches at 8 bases. Germline V lookup: CDR1 SQVTM, CDR2 ANQGSEA. V was clipped by 3 bases and J by 10 bases; unmatched bases: 7. The CDR3 loop spans 13 amino acids. Written as DNA, the CDR3 is TGCAGCGTTGACGGACAGGGCCAAGGAAAACTGTTTTTT. It translates to CSVDGQGQGKLFF.

The genes are TRBV5-4 and TRBJ2-6; 7 bases are shared with TRBD1. The CDR3 has 17 residues. J was trimmed by 2 bases and V by 5 bases; bases with no gene match: 10. Germline CDR1 and CDR2: SGHNT and YYREEE (reference sequence). This CDR3 reads CASSSVQGYTGANVLTF. CDR3 DNA sequence: TGTGCCAGCAGTTCCGTACAGGGGTACACTGGGGCCAACGTCCTGACTTTC.

This chain joins TRBV27 and TRBJ1-2, with a tentative D call TRBD1 (6 bases). Trimming left V 5 bases short and J 6 bases short, with 16 bases between. The germline CDR1 and CDR2 sequences are MNHEY and SMNVEV (reference sequence). This CDR3 has 14 residues. CDR3 DNA: TGTGCCAGCAGTCCAGGGGTGCCTTATGATGGCTACACCTTC. This translates into CASSPGVPYDGYTF.

The CDR3, as DNA: TGTGCCAGTAGTACCCCTCCGGGACAGCCTTCCTATGGCTACACCTTC. Its protein product is CASSTPPGQPSYGYTF. This chain links TRBV19 with TRBJ1-2; 7 positions match TRBD1. This CDR3 region has 16 residues. CDR1 LNHDA and CDR2 SQIVND come from the germline V gene (reference sequence). V lost 4 bases, J lost 4 bases, and 12 bases stayed unmatched.

CDR3 nucleotides: TGTGCCAGTCCGCCGACTAGCGGGGTCTACGAGCGGTACTTC. This encodes CASPPTSGVYERYF. The chain carries TRBV6-1 and TRBJ2-5; 11 bases align to TRBD2. V was clipped by 9 bases and J by 13 bases; unmatched bases: 16. This CDR3 comprises 14 residues. Germline V gene lookup returns CDR1 MNHNS and CDR2 SASEGT.

The J gene is TRBJ1-1, the V gene TRBV5-1; tentative D call: TRBD1 (5 bases). The germline V gene encodes CDR1 SGHRS and CDR2 YFSETQ. The germline V and J ends were trimmed by 3 bases and 5 bases, with 14 bases remaining between them. CDR3 length: 14 amino acids. The CDR3 loop is CASSWGVGATEAFF. CDR3 nucleotide sequence: TGCGCCAGCAGCTGGGGGGTTGGGGCGACTGAAGCTTTCTTT.

This clone has just a few counts. This chain links TRBV27 with TRBJ2-3, with D perhaps TRBD2 (6 bases). The CDR3 runs 16 residues. V lost 0 bases and J lost 2, with 12 bases in between. Per the germline V gene, CDR1 is MNHEY and CDR2 is SMNVEV (reference sequence). As DNA, the CDR3 is TGTGCCAGCAGTTTATCGGCGATAGCGGACACAGATACGCAGTATTTT. It is translated as CASSLSAIADTDTQYF.

The chain couples TRBV4-3 to TRBJ2-1; 8 bases are a match to TRBD2. Germline values: CDR1 LGHNA, CDR2 YSLEER. The CDR3 runs 16 residues. The V segment lost 0 bases and the J segment 8 bases; nucleotides outside the gene matches: 9. CDR3 in amino acids: CASSQDQAAGVDEQFF. In DNA form, the CDR3 reads TGCGCCAGCAGCCAAGATCAGGCAGCGGGGGTGGATGAGCAGTTCTTC.

The rearrangement uses TRBV5-6 and TRBJ2-1; TRBD2 agrees at 8 bases. The J segment lost 2 bases and the V segment lost 7 bases, leaving 11 bases of the junction unmatched. CDR3 length: 16 amino acids. Germline V gives CDR1 SGHDT, CDR2 YYEEEE. The CDR3 loop reads CASAPGGGGAYNEQFF. As DNA, the CDR3 is TGTGCCAGCGCCCCCGGGGGGGGAGGGGCCTACAATGAGCAGTTCTTC.

This sequence joins TRBV25-1 and TRBJ2-5; 10 nucleotides align to TRBD1. The CDR3 has 16 amino acids. CDR1 and CDR2 from the germline V gene are MGHDK and SYGVNS. V lost 3 bases and J lost 2; bases outside the gene matches: 6. CDR3 sequence: CASSDVPGQGQETQYF. CDR3 sequence (DNA): TGTGCCAGCAGTGATGTTCCGGGACAGGGGCAAGAGACCCAGTACTTC.

The chain employs TRBV2 and TRBJ2-5; 7 nucleotides align to TRBD1. V trimming: 9 bases; J trimming: 0 bases; junction bases outside the gene matches: 4. The CDR3 sequence is 13 residues long. Germline V gives CDR1 SNHLY, CDR2 FYNNEI. The CDR3 DNA follows: TGTGCCAGAACAGGGGTGTACCAAGAGACCCAGTACTTC. Translating it yields CARTGVYQETQYF. The full variable domain, rest sourced from reference TRBV2 and TRBJ2-5, is EPEVTQTPSHQVTQMGQEVILRCVPISNHLYFYWYRQILGQKVEFLVSFYNNEISEKSEIFDDQFSVERPDGSNFTLKIRSTKLEDSAMYFCARTGVYQETQYFGPGTRLLVL.

The genes are TRBV18 and TRBJ2-6, with 9 bases aligning to TRBD1. Looked up from germline, CDR1 is KGHSH and CDR2 is LQKENI. This CDR3 is 17 amino acids long. Trimming took 4 bases from V and 1 from J; bases not matched to a gene: 5. The DNA for the CDR3 is TGTGCCAGCTCACAAGGGACAGGGAGGTCTGGGGCCAACGTCCTGACTTTC. This encodes CASSQGTGRSGANVLTF.

The V and J genes are TRBV2 and TRBJ2-6, with 7 bases aligning to TRBD1. The CDR3 totals 14 residues. Losses at the gene ends were 6 bases for V and 1 base for J; bases not matched to a gene: 0. The germline V gene has CDR1 SNHLY and CDR2 FYNNEI. Written as DNA, the CDR3 is TGTGCCAGCAGCAGGGGGTCTGGGGCCAACGTCCTGACTTTC. Amino acids: CASSRGSGANVLTF.

The CDR3 DNA is TGTGCCAGCAGCTTAGACTCAAACATTCAGTACTTC. It translates to CASSLDSNIQYF. The chain employs TRBV5-4 and TRBJ2-4; no firm D call. Trimming cost V 2 bases and J 6 bases, with 6 bases left between them. This CDR3 contains 12 residues. CDR1 and CDR2 from the germline V gene are SGHNT and YYREEE (reference sequence).